Listed below are T cell receptor beta chains from one sample, sequenced in a study of molecular identifiers for immune sequencing clone quantification. TCRdb reprocessed the PCR reads with MiXCR, giving one entry per CDR3 protein. The table shows around 460,000 distinct CDR3 sequences, with around 23% occurring only once. The sample consisted of naive CD8+ T cells from blood, with Jurkat cell RNA spiked in. The receptors come from a human donor in good health. Some libraries in this study had Jurkat cell RNA spiked in. CDR3s include the opening cysteine and the closing phenylalanine or tryptophan. Each record gives: clone size, J gene, V gene, CDR3 protein. Clone sizes are given selectively: once, few, many, or a class where the clone is expanded.

clone_size: few; j_call: TRBJ2-7; v_call: TRBV21-1; cdr3_aa: CASSTGVLEQYF
clone_size: many; j_call: TRBJ2-2; v_call: TRBV20-1; cdr3_aa: CSARDLTTSGRLGTGELFF
clone_size: few; j_call: TRBJ2-5; v_call: TRBV19; cdr3_aa: CASSIVPGSQETQYF
clone_size: few; j_call: TRBJ2-1; v_call: TRBV12-3/TRBV12-4; cdr3_aa: CASIGLAPEKFF
clone_size: few; j_call: TRBJ1-2; v_call: TRBV13; cdr3_aa: CASSSLRIGNYGYTF
clone_size: -; j_call: TRBJ2-7; v_call: TRBV6-2/TRBV6-3; cdr3_aa: CASSYRWTGLGMDGEQYF
clone_size: -; j_call: TRBJ2-2; v_call: TRBV29-1; cdr3_aa: CSVWVATGELFF
clone_size: many; j_call: TRBJ1-1; v_call: TRBV6-5; cdr3_aa: CASSDRVDTEAFF
clone_size: -; j_call: TRBJ2-3; v_call: TRBV27; cdr3_aa: CASSLLGGNQYF
clone_size: -; j_call: TRBJ2-7; v_call: TRBV6-5; cdr3_aa: CASRPQGQDYEQYF
clone_size: many; j_call: TRBJ2-7; v_call: TRBV7-9; cdr3_aa: CASSSPTGVGEQYF
clone_size: many; j_call: TRBJ1-5; v_call: TRBV4-3; cdr3_aa: CASSQDHGLHQPQHF
clone_size: many; j_call: TRBJ2-7; v_call: TRBV5-4; cdr3_aa: CASSQEVLGRTEQYF
clone_size: many; j_call: TRBJ2-3; v_call: TRBV4-3; cdr3_aa: CASSQAGTGSIPDTQYF
clone_size: few; j_call: TRBJ2-7; v_call: TRBV29-1; cdr3_aa: CSVEGHRAYEQYF
clone_size: many; j_call: TRBJ1-5; v_call: TRBV6-6; cdr3_aa: CASSLPLGHTLQIGNQPQHF
clone_size: many; j_call: TRBJ2-5; v_call: TRBV20-1; cdr3_aa: CSAGSTDFQETQYF
clone_size: -; j_call: TRBJ1-1; v_call: TRBV6-6; cdr3_aa: CASRGYRGHTEAFF
clone_size: few; j_call: TRBJ1-2; v_call: TRBV24-1; cdr3_aa: CATSDLFRDYGYTF
clone_size: few; j_call: TRBJ2-7; v_call: TRBV4-2; cdr3_aa: CASSQGLASGYEQYF
clone_size: -; j_call: TRBJ2-7; v_call: TRBV6-5; cdr3_aa: CASSYSWAGDEQYF
clone_size: few; j_call: TRBJ1-1; v_call: TRBV12-5; cdr3_aa: CASGYLGGEAEAFF
clone_size: -; j_call: TRBJ1-6; v_call: TRBV20-1; cdr3_aa: CSGGESSYNSPLHF
clone_size: many; j_call: TRBJ1-1; v_call: TRBV14; cdr3_aa: CASRAGTENTEAFF
clone_size: many; j_call: TRBJ2-3; v_call: TRBV28; cdr3_aa: CASRDRGPDTQYF
clone_size: -; j_call: TRBJ2-5; v_call: TRBV14; cdr3_aa: CASSQVGEGTQYF
clone_size: many; j_call: TRBJ1-5; v_call: TRBV9; cdr3_aa: CASSVEGQPQHF
clone_size: -; j_call: TRBJ2-7; v_call: TRBV4-3; cdr3_aa: CASSQDRAGKAYEQYF
clone_size: -; j_call: TRBJ2-5; v_call: TRBV18; cdr3_aa: CASSLRDRGPETQYF